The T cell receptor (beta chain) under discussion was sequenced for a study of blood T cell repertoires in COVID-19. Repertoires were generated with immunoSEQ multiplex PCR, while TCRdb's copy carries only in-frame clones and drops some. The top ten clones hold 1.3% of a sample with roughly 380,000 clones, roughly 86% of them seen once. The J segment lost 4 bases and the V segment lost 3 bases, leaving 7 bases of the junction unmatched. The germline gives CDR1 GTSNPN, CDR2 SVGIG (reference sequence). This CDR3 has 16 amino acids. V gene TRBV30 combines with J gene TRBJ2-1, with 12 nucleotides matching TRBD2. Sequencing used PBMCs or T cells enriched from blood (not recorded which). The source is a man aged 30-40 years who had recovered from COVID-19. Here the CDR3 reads CAWSGTSGGTYNEQFF. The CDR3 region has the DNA TGTGCCTGGAGCGGAACTAGCGGGGGGACATACAATGAGCAGTTCTTC.